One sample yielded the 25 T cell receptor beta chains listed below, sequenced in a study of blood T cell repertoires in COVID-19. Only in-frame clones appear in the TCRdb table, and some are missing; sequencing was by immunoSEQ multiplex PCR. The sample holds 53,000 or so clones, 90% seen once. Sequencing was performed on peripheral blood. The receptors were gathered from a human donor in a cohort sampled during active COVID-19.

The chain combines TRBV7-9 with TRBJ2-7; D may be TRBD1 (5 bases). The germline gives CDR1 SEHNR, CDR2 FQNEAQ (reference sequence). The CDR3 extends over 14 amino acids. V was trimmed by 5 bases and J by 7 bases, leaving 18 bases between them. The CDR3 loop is CASSPTPGLEEQYF. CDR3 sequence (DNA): TGTGCCAGCAGCCCAACTCCAGGGTTGGAGGAGCAGTACTTC.

The CDR3 here is CATPLSATTDTQYF. CDR3 bases: TGTGCCACCCCCCTTTCCGCTACCACAGATACGCAGTATTTT. This rearrangement joins TRBV5-8 to TRBJ2-3; D is ambiguous. CDR1 is SGHTS and CDR2 is YDEGEE in the germline V gene. With 9 bases removed from V and 2 bases from J, the gap between germline ends came to 16 bases. The CDR3 sequence is 14 residues long.

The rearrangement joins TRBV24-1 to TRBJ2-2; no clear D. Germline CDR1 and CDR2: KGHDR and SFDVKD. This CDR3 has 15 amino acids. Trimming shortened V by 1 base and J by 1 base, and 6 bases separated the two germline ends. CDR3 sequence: CATSDLNRNTGELFF. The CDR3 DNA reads TGTGCCACCAGTGATTTAAACAGGAACACCGGGGAGCTGTTTTTT.

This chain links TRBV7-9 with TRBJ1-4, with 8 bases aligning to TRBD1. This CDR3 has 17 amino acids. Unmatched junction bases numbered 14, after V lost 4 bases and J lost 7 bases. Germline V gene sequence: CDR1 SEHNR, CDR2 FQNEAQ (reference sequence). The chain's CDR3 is CASSSGQGGSTSEKLFF. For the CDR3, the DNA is TGTGCCAGCAGCTCCGGACAGGGAGGATCGACGAGTGAAAAACTGTTTTTT.

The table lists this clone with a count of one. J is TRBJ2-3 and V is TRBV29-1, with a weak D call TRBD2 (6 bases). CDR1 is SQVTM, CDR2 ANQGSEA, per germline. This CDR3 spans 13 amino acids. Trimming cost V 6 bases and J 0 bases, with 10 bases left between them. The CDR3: CSVDRGSTDTQYF. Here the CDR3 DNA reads TGCAGCGTCGACCGGGGGAGCACAGATACGCAGTATTTT.

The CDR3 region is CASSTRDIYGYTF. The CDR3 DNA reads as TGTGCCAGTAGTACAAGGGACATCTATGGCTACACCTTC. The chain links TRBV19 to TRBJ1-2, with D tentatively TRBD1 (6 bases). Germline CDR1 LNHDA, CDR2 SQIVND (reference sequence). V was pared by 4 bases and J by 4 bases, with 10 bases between. CDR3 length: 13 residues. The full variable domain, rest sourced from reference TRBV19 and TRBJ1-2, is DGGITQSPKYLFRKEGQNVTLSCEQNLNHDAMYWYRQDPGQGLRLIYYSQIVNDFQKGDIAEGYSVSREKKESFPLTVTSAQKNPTAFYLCASSTRDIYGYTFGSGTRLTVV.

The CDR3 sequence is CATSRHLLYEAFF. The CDR3 DNA is TGTGCCACCAGCCGACATCTACTCTATGAAGCTTTCTTT. This rearrangement joins TRBV15 to TRBJ1-1; D ambiguous. CDR3 length equals 13 residues. With 5 bases removed from V and 7 bases from J, the gap between germline ends came to 14 bases. In germline, CDR1 is LNHNV, CDR2 YYDKDF (reference sequence).

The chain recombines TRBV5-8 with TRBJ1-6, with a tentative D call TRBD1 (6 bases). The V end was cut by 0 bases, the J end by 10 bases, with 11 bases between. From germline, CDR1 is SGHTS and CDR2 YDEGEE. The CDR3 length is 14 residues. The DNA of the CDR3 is TGTGCCAGCAGCTTGGTGAGGGGGAAATCACCCCTCCACTTT. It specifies CASSLVRGKSPLHF.

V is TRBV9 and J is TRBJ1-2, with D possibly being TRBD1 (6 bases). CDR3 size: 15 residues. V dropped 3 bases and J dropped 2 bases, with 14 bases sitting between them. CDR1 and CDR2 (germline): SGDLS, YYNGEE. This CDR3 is CASSGPAGQNYGYTF. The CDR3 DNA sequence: TGTGCCAGCAGCGGCCCAGCCGGACAGAACTATGGCTACACCTTC.

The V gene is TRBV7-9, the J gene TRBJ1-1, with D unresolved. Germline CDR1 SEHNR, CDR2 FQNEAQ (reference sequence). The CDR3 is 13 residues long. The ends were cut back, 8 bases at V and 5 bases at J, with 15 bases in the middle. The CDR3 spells CASVAGPGTEAFF. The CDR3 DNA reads TGTGCCAGCGTCGCCGGGCCGGGAACTGAAGCTTTCTTT.

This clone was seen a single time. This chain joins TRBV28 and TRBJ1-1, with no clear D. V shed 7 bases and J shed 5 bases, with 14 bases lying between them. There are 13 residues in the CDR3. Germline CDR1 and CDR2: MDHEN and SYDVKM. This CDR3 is CASILRIGTEAFF. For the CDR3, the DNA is TGTGCCAGCATCCTCAGGATTGGGACTGAAGCTTTCTTT.

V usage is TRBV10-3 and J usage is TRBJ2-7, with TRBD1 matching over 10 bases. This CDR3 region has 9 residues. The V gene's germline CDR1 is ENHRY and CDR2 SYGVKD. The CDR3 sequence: CATGTGVSV. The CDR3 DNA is TGTGCCACTGGGACAGGGGTATCCGTC.

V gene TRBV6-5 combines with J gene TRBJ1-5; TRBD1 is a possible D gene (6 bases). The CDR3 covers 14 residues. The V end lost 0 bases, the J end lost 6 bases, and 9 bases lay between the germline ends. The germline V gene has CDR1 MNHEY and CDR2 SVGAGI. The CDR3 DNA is TGTGCCAGCAGTTACTCGAGAGGGGGTCAGCCCCAGCATTTT. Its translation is CASSYSRGGQPQHF.

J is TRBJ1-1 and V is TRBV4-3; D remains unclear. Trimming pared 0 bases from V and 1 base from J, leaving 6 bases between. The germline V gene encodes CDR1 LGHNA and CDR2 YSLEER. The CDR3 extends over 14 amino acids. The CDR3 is CASSQDWPNTEAFF. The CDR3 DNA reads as TGCGCCAGCAGCCAAGACTGGCCGAACACTGAAGCTTTCTTT.

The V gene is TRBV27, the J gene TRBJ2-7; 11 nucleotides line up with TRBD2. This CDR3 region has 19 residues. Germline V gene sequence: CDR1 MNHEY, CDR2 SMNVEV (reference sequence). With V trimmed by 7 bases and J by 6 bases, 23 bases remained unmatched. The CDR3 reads CASIRGRTSGRIIDFEQYF. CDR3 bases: TGTGCCAGCATCCGCGGACGAACTAGCGGGAGAATTATTGATTTCGAGCAGTACTTC.

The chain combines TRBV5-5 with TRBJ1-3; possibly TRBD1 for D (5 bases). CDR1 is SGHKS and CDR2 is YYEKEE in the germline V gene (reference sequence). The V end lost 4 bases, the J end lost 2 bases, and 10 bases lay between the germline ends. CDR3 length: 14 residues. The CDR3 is CASSTDIPGNTIYF. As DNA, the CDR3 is TGTGCCAGCAGCACGGACATCCCTGGAAACACCATATATTTT.

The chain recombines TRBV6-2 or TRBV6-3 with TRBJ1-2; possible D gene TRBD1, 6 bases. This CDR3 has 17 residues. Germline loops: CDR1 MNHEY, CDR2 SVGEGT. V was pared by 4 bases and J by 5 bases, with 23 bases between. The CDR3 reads CASSSDPRGAIGYGYTF. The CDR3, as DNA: TGTGCCAGCAGTTCCGACCCCCGGGGGGCCATTGGATATGGCTACACCTTC.

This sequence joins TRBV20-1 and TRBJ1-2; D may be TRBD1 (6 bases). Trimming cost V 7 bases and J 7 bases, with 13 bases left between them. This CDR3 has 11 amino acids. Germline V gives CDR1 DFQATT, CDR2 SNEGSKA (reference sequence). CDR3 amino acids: CSVTRQVGYTF. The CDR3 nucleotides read TGCAGTGTCACGAGACAGGTTGGCTACACCTTC.

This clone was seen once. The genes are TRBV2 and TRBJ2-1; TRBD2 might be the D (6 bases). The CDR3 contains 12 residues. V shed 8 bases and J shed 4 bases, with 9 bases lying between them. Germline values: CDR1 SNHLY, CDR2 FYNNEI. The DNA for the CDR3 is TGTGCCAGCTTCCGGGGGTACAATGAGCAGTTCTTC. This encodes CASFRGYNEQFF.

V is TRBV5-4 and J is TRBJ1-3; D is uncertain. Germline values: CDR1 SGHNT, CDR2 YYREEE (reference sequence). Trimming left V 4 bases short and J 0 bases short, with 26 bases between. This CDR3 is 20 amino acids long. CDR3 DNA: TGTGCCAGCAGCCACATCCACGGGTTTCCACCTTCTAGCTCTGGAAACACCATATATTTT. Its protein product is CASSHIHGFPPSSSGNTIYF.

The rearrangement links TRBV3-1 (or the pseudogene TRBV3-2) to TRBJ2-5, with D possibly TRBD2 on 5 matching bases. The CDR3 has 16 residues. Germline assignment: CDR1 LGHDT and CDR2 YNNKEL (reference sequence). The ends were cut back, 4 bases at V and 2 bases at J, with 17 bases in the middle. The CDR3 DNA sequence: TGTGCCAGCAGCCCGGGCCCCTGGTCGGGGCAAGAGACCCAGTACTTC. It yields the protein CASSPGPWSGQETQYF.

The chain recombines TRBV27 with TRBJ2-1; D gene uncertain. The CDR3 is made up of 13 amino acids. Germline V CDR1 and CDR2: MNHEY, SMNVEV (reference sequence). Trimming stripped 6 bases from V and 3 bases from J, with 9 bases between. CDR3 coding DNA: TGTGCCAGCAGGACTGGTGGCTACAATGAGCAGTTCTTC. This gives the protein CASRTGGYNEQFF.

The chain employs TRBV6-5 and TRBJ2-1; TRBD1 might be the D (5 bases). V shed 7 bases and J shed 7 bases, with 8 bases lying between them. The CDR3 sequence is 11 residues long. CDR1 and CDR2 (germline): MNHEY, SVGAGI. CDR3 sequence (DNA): TGTGCCAGCAAGGGGTTTAATGAGCAGTTCTTC. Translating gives CASKGFNEQFF.

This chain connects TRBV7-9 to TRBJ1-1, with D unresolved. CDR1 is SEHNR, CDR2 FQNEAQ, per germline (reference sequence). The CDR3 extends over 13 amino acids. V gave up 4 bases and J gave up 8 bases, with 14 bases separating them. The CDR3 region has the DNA TGTGCCAGCAGCTCAATCCTCGGGGAAGAAGCTTTCTTT. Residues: CASSSILGEEAFF.

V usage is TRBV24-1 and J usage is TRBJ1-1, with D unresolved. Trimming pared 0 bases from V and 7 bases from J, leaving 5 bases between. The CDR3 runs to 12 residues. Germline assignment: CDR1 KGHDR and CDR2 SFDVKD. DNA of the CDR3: TGTGCCACCAGTGATTTGGGCCGTGAAGCTTTCTTT. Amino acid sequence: CATSDLGREAFF.